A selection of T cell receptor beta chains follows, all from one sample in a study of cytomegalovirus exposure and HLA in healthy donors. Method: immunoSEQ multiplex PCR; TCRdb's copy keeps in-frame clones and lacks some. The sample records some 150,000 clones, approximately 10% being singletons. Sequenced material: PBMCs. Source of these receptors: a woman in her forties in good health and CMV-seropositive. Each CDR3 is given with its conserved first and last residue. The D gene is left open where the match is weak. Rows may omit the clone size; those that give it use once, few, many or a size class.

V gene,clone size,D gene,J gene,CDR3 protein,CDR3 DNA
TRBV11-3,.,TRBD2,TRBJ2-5,CASSLDGGAETQYF,TGTGCCAGCAGCTTGGACGGGGGGGCAGAGACCCAGTACTTC
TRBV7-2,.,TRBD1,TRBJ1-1,CASSFSQGVTEAFF,TGTGCCAGCAGCTTCTCCCAGGGGGTCACTGAAGCTTTCTTT
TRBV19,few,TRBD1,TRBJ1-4,CASTSTGEGEKLFF,TGTGCCAGTACCTCGACAGGGGAGGGTGAAAAACTGTTTTTT
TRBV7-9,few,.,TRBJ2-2,CASSPLGRGGYTGELFF,TGTGCCAGCAGTCCCTTGGGGCGGGGAGGATACACCGGGGAGCTGTTTTTT
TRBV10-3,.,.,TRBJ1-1,CASGPQTLNTEAFF,TGTGCCAGCGGTCCCCAGACGTTGAACACTGAAGCTTTCTTT
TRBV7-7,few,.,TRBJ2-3,CASSLSPGGSPPDTQYF,TGTGCCAGCAGCTTATCCCCGGGCGGGTCCCCCCCAGATACGCAGTATTTT
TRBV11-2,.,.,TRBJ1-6,CASTGLDIRSPSYNSPLHF,TGTGCCAGCACCGGGTTAGATATTCGATCCCCCTCCTATAATTCACCCCTCCACTTT
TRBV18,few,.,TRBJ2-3,CASSPPQGGMNF,TGTGCCAGCTCACCACCTCAAGGGGGTATGAATTTT
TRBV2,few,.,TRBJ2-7,CASSEEGQGYYEQYF,TGTGCCAGCAGTGAGGAGGGGCAGGGCTACTACGAGCAGTACTTC
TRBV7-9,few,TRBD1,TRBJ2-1,CASSQYDRGPKEFF,TGTGCCAGCAGCCAGTACGACAGGGGCCCTAAAGAGTTCTTC
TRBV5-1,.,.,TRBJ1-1,CASSLREVGSQVAFF,TGCGCCAGCAGCTTGCGGGAGGTTGGGTCACAGGTGGCTTTCTTT
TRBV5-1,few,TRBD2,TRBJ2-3,CASSFLLIAGGRTDKQYF,TGCGCCAGCAGCTTCCTTTTAATAGCGGGGGGGCGGACAGATAAGCAGTATTTT
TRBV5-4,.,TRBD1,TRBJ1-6,CASSKDRGSYNSPLHF,TGTGCCAGCAGCAAAGACAGGGGCTCCTATAATTCACCCCTCCACTTT
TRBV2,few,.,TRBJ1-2,CAPGAGTYGYTF,TGTGCCCCCGGGGCGGGGACCTATGGCTACACCTTC
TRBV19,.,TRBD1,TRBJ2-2,CASKGTGASTGELFF,TGTGCCAGTAAAGGCACAGGGGCTTCTACCGGGGAGCTGTTTTTT
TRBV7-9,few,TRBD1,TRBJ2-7,CASSPGGQGSYEQYF,TGTGCCAGCAGCCCCGGCGGACAGGGCTCCTACGAGCAGTACTTC
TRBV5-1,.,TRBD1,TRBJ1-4,CASSLRTGTTNEKLFF,TGCGCCAGCAGCTTGAGGACAGGGACAACTAATGAAAAACTGTTTTTT
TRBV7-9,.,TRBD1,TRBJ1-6,CASSLSGTDNSPLHF,TGTGCCAGCAGCTTATCCGGGACAGATAATTCACCCCTCCACTTT
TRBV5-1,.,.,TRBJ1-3,CASSLDNSGNTIYF,TGCGCCAGCAGCTTGGATAACTCTGGAAACACCATATATTTT
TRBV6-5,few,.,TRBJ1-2,CASSYSGRELHGYTF,TGTGCCAGCAGTTACTCAGGCAGGGAACTACATGGCTACACCTTC
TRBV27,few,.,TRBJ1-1,CASSLSAGATEAFF,TGTGCCAGCAGTTTATCGGCAGGGGCCACTGAAGCTTTCTTT
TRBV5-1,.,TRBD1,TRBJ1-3,CANTGLGTGGHSGNTIYF,TGCGCCAACACGGGGTTAGGGACAGGGGGCCACTCTGGAAACACCATATATTTT